This passage covers 22 T cell receptor beta chains from one sample sequenced in a study of beta chain features in type 1 diabetes. Expressed TCRB transcripts got sequenced, as all isolated RNA was reverse transcribed. TCRdb's table, derived via immunoSEQ multiplex PCR, lists solely in-frame clones and lacks some. The table records approximately 140,000 clones, 48% of them present only once. The sequencing sample was made of Tregs from blood. Source of these receptors: a man between 18 and 35 years old in good health.

V usage is TRBV7-8 and J usage is TRBJ1-5; 8 bases are a match to TRBD1. Trimming removed 5 bases from V and 3 bases from J; junction bases left unmatched: 6. The CDR3 loop spans 15 amino acids. Per the germline V gene, CDR1 is SGHVS and CDR2 is FQNEAQ. Written as DNA, the CDR3 is TGTGCCAGCAGCCACCGGGACAGGACCAATCAGCCCCAGCATTTT. It translates to CASSHRDRTNQPQHF.

This clone was seen more than once but under ten times. The chain links TRBV10-3 to TRBJ1-3; the match to TRBD1 covers 8 bases. The CDR3 extends over 13 amino acids. Germline lookup yields CDR1 ENHRY and CDR2 SYGVKD. V lost 2 bases, J lost 16 bases, and 10 bases stayed unmatched. The CDR3 here is CAISETNPGQAYF. In DNA form, the CDR3 reads TGTGCCATCAGTGAGACCAATCCGGGACAGGCCTATTTT.

The V and J genes are TRBV29-1 and TRBJ1-4, with 9 positions matching TRBD1. CDR3 length: 14 amino acids. V was clipped by 6 bases and J by 7 bases; unmatched bases: 9. Germline assignment: CDR1 SQVTM and CDR2 ANQGSEA. The CDR3 DNA sequence: TGCAGCGTCCTCTGGACAGGGGTTGTTGAAAAACTGTTTTTT. This encodes CSVLWTGVVEKLFF.

This chain joins TRBV19 and TRBJ2-1, with D possibly TRBD2 on 6 matching bases. V shed 7 bases and J shed 9 bases, with 22 bases lying between them. The CDR3 covers 15 residues. Germline values: CDR1 LNHDA, CDR2 SQIVND (reference sequence). The CDR3 coding sequence is TGTGCCAGTAACCGCGGGACTGACCTTGGTGGTGAGCAGTTCTTC. Amino acid sequence: CASNRGTDLGGEQFF.

The CDR3 spells CASSPTALQETQYF. CDR3 DNA sequence: TGTGCCAGCTCCCCAACAGCTCTCCAAGAGACCCAGTACTTC. This chain uses TRBV18 with TRBJ2-5, with D unclear. V lost 6 bases and J 1 base, leaving 12 bases between the germline ends. The V gene's germline CDR1 is KGHSH and CDR2 LQKENI. CDR3 length: 14 amino acids.

The chain is built from TRBV27 and TRBJ2-7; 12 bases match TRBD1. The CDR3 covers 15 residues. Trimming removed 6 bases from V and 4 bases from J; junction bases left unmatched: 7. CDR1 and CDR2 from the germline V gene are MNHEY and SMNVEV (reference sequence). The CDR3, as DNA: TGTGCCAGCAGACGGGACAGGGGGCCCGATTACGAGCAGTACTTC. Protein: CASRRDRGPDYEQYF.

This clone was found a few times. The chain is built from TRBV9 and TRBJ1-5; D gene ambiguous. Trimming pared 4 bases from V and 0 bases from J, leaving 11 bases between. The CDR3 runs to 15 residues. Per the germline V gene, CDR1 is SGDLS and CDR2 is YYNGEE. The CDR3 reads CASSYDGDSNQPQHF. The CDR3 nucleotides are TGTGCCAGCAGCTACGACGGGGATAGCAATCAGCCCCAGCATTTT.

The chain carries TRBV5-1 and TRBJ1-2; weak D call: TRBD1 (5 bases). The germline gives CDR1 SGHRS, CDR2 YFSETQ. V lost 0 bases and J lost 5, with 17 bases in between. This CDR3 spans 16 amino acids. CDR3 sequence (DNA): TGCGCCAGCAGCTTGGCGGATCAGGGCGGATTTTATGGCTACACCTTC. Protein product: CASSLADQGGFYGYTF.

The J gene is TRBJ1-6, the V gene TRBV6-4, with TRBD1 matching 9 bases. The CDR3 is 13 amino acids. J gave up 6 bases and V 7 bases, and 1 base lay outside the gene matches. Germline V gives CDR1 MRHNA, CDR2 SNTAGT. In DNA, the CDR3 is TGTGCCAGCAAGGGACAGGGTAATTCACCCCTCCACTTT. Translated: CASKGQGNSPLHF.

V is TRBV7-9 and J is TRBJ2-7; 7 positions agree with TRBD1. This CDR3 is built from 14 residues. The germline gives CDR1 SEHNR, CDR2 FQNEAQ (reference sequence). V gave up 4 bases and J gave up 3 bases; unmatched junction bases: 6. CDR3 region: CASSSGQEIYEQYF. CDR3 in DNA: TGTGCCAGCAGCTCTGGACAGGAAATCTACGAGCAGTACTTC.

V usage is TRBV7-2 and J usage is TRBJ1-2; TRBD1 matches 7 bases. The J segment lost 4 bases and the V segment lost 4 bases, leaving 6 bases of the junction unmatched. The germline V gene has CDR1 SGHTA and CDR2 FQGNSA. The CDR3 is 14 residues long. CDR3 loop: CASSSYRDSYGYTF. For the CDR3, the DNA is TGTGCCAGCAGCTCTTACAGGGACAGCTATGGCTACACCTTC.

The chain uses TRBV7-6 and TRBJ2-1; 9 positions agree with TRBD2. The germline V gene has CDR1 SGHVS and CDR2 FNYEAQ. This CDR3 contains 16 residues. V was clipped by 3 bases and J by 2 bases; unmatched bases: 5. The CDR3 DNA reads as TGTGCCAGCAGCTTCCGACTAGCGGTGCCCTACAATGAGCAGTTCTTC. It is translated as CASSFRLAVPYNEQFF.

The CDR3 is CATITATLNQPQHF. DNA for the CDR3: TGTGCCACCATTACAGCTACACTCAATCAGCCCCAGCATTTT. The rearrangement joins TRBV28 to TRBJ1-5; D unresolved. Germline lookup yields CDR1 MDHEN and CDR2 SYDVKM. The CDR3 has 14 amino acids. V shed 10 bases and J shed 3 bases, with 16 bases lying between them.

This clone turned up a few times. V usage is TRBV19 and J usage is TRBJ2-7, with D possibly being TRBD2 (5 bases). Trimming took 6 bases from V and 2 from J, leaving 20 bases between them. The CDR3 is 16 amino acids. Germline assignment: CDR1 LNHDA and CDR2 SQIVND (reference sequence). CDR3 residues: CASSSAGSGLAYEQYF. Written as DNA, the CDR3 is TGTGCCAGTAGCTCCGCGGGTTCCGGGCTAGCCTACGAGCAGTACTTC.

The chain is built from TRBV2 and TRBJ2-5; possibly TRBD2 for D (5 bases). CDR3 length: 15 residues. Germline CDR1 is SNHLY and CDR2 is FYNNEI. Trimming cost V 0 bases and J 7 bases, with 15 bases left between them. CDR3 nucleotides: TGTGCCAGCAGTGAAGCCCCGGCGGGCAGTCGGACCCAGTACTTC. Protein product: CASSEAPAGSRTQYF.

This chain uses TRBV5-1 with TRBJ2-1; 8 bases are a match to TRBD2. V was clipped by 5 bases and J by 0 bases; unmatched bases: 10. The CDR3 is 17 amino acids. The germline CDR1 and CDR2 sequences are SGHRS and YFSETQ. Written as DNA, the CDR3 is TGCGCCAGCAGTTTGCTAGAGCGGGGGTACTCCTACAATGAGCAGTTCTTC. Protein product: CASSLLERGYSYNEQFF.

The chain has TRBV5-1 and TRBJ1-2, with D maybe TRBD1 (6 bases). The CDR3 totals 13 residues. Germline CDR1 and CDR2: SGHRS and YFSETQ. The V gene lost 5 bases and the J gene lost 4 bases, with 12 bases spanning the gap. The DNA of the CDR3 is TGCGCCAGCAGACAGGGATTATTCTATGGCTACACCTTC. Translated: CASRQGLFYGYTF.

A few counts support this clone. The chain recombines TRBV5-6 with TRBJ2-5, with a weak D call TRBD2 (5 bases). CDR1 is SGHDT and CDR2 is YYEEEE in the germline V gene. The CDR3 is made up of 14 amino acids. V shed 2 bases and J shed 2 bases, with 10 bases lying between them. The DNA for the CDR3 is TGTGCCAGCAGCTTAACGGGGATTCAAGAGACCCAGTACTTC. Translated, it gives CASSLTGIQETQYF.

The chain uses TRBV7-9 and TRBJ2-1; D possibly corresponds to TRBD2 (6 bases). The CDR3 length is 14 residues. Germline CDR1 and CDR2: SEHNR and FQNEAQ (reference sequence). V was trimmed by 5 bases and J by 0 bases, leaving 8 bases between them. The CDR3 bases are TGTGCCAGCAGCGGCGGGATCTCCTACAATGAGCAGTTCTTC. Translation: CASSGGISYNEQFF.

The rearrangement joins TRBV10-3 to TRBJ1-6; D remains unclear. The CDR3 totals 12 residues. The germline V gene has CDR1 ENHRY and CDR2 SYGVKD. Trimming took off 8 bases at V and 3 bases at J, with 5 bases between the two ends. CDR3 residues: CAIRGYNSPLHF. Written as DNA, the CDR3 is TGTGCCATCCGGGGCTATAATTCACCCCTCCACTTT.

This clone was counted a single time. The chain couples TRBV5-4 to TRBJ1-1, with 9 bases identical to TRBD1. From germline, CDR1 is SGHNT and CDR2 YYREEE (reference sequence). The V gene end was trimmed by 2 bases and the J gene end by 3 bases; junction bases not matched to a gene: 2. The CDR3 contains 14 residues. The DNA of the CDR3 is TGTGCCAGCAGCTTCGGGACAGGGCACACTGAAGCTTTCTTT. Its translation: CASSFGTGHTEAFF.

The chain employs TRBV6-5 and TRBJ1-6; D gene unclear. Germline CDR1 MNHEY, CDR2 SVGAGI. V lost 6 bases and J lost 3, with 12 bases in between. The CDR3 totals 15 residues. The DNA for the CDR3 is TGTGCCAGCAGGCGGCAAGTAGGCTATAATTCACCCCTCCACTTT. Its protein is CASRRQVGYNSPLHF.